These 18 T cell receptor beta chains were all obtained from the same sample, sequenced in a study of blood T cell repertoires in COVID-19. Sequenced by immunoSEQ multiplex PCR; TCRdb stores in-frame clones only, minus some. The table records about 210,000 clones, 89% of them present only once. Source material: peripheral blood. Every receptor here comes from a woman aged 40 to 50 with acute or convalescent COVID-19.

The chain links TRBV2 to TRBJ1-4, with D uncertain. Per germline, CDR1 SNHLY and CDR2 FYNNEI. Trimming removed 7 bases from V and 0 bases from J, with 12 bases in between. The CDR3 spans 15 residues. The CDR3 sequence: CASIAGFTTNEKLFF. The CDR3 nucleotides are TGTGCCAGCATCGCGGGGTTTACAACTAATGAAAAACTGTTTTTT.

The chain joins TRBV30 to TRBJ2-1; the D gene is possibly TRBD1 (5 bases). The CDR3 covers 12 residues. Trimming left V 4 bases short and J 4 bases short, with 8 bases between. Germline lookup yields CDR1 GTSNPN and CDR2 SVGIG (reference sequence). CDR3 in DNA: TGTGCCTGGAACAGGAATTACAATGAGCAGTTCTTC. This gives the protein CAWNRNYNEQFF.

This rearrangement joins TRBV12-3 or TRBV12-4 to TRBJ1-2, with 7 bases aligning to TRBD1. There are 13 residues in the CDR3. V gave up 5 bases and J gave up 5 bases; unmatched junction bases: 5. The CDR3 DNA follows: TGTGCCAGCAGTCCACTACAGGGGTATGGCTACACCTTC. It codes for CASSPLQGYGYTF.

This rearrangement joins TRBV2 to TRBJ1-2, with D unclear. V gave up 1 base and J gave up 5 bases, with 11 bases separating them. The length of the CDR3 is 14 residues. The germline V gene encodes CDR1 SNHLY and CDR2 FYNNEI. The CDR3 nucleotides are TGTGCCAGCAGTGAAGACCACTCCCGGTATGGCTACACCTTC. Translating gives CASSEDHSRYGYTF.

The chain recombines TRBV20-1 with TRBJ2-3; D perhaps matches TRBD2 (5 bases). V gave up 3 bases and J gave up 2 bases, with 12 bases separating them. Germline V gives CDR1 DFQATT, CDR2 SNEGSKA (reference sequence). The CDR3 loop spans 14 amino acids. The CDR3 sequence: CSASIGVLTDTQYF. Written as DNA, the CDR3 is TGCAGTGCTAGTATCGGGGTCCTCACAGATACGCAGTATTTT.

The chain couples TRBV2 to TRBJ2-5, with D possibly being TRBD2 (5 bases). The CDR3 spans 14 residues. The germline V gene has CDR1 SNHLY and CDR2 FYNNEI. Trimming pared 7 bases from V and 4 bases from J, leaving 16 bases between. The CDR3 region has the DNA TGTGCCAGCACGAAGGCTAGCTTCCGAGAGACCCAGTACTTC. This sequence encodes CASTKASFRETQYF.

This chain links TRBV11-2 with TRBJ2-3, with TRBD1 matching over 8 bases. CDR3 length equals 15 residues. The V gene's germline CDR1 is SGHAT and CDR2 FQNNGV. Unmatched junction bases numbered 4, after V lost 3 bases and J lost 2 bases. The CDR3 DNA reads TGTGCCAGCAGCTTCGGACAGGGATTCACAGATACGCAGTATTTT. Its protein is CASSFGQGFTDTQYF.

Comments on this clone: The sample holds other DNA sequences that translate to the same CDR3. The chain's CDR3 is CASSLGGGTEAFF. The CDR3 DNA follows: TGTGCCAGCAGTTTGGGTGGGGGGACTGAAGCTTTCTTT. The rearrangement uses TRBV27 and TRBJ1-1, with a tentative D call TRBD1 (5 bases). The CDR3 runs to 13 residues. Germline lookup yields CDR1 MNHEY and CDR2 SMNVEV (reference sequence). The V and J ends lost 3 bases and 5 bases respectively, with 10 bases between them.

The sample holds one count of this clone. This rearrangement joins TRBV4-1 to TRBJ2-7; 7 nucleotides agree with TRBD1. This CDR3 is built from 14 residues. Germline V gene data show CDR1 as MGHRA and CDR2 as YSYEKL. Losses at the gene ends were 4 bases for V and 4 bases for J; bases not matched to a gene: 7. This CDR3 is CASSRPGQFYEQYV. As DNA, the CDR3 is TGCGCCAGCAGCCGCCCGGGACAGTTTTACGAGCAGTACGTC.

CDR3 region: CASSFMEGNTIYF. CDR3 nucleotide sequence: TGCGCCAGCAGCTTTATGGAGGGAAACACCATATATTTT. The chain uses TRBV5-1 and TRBJ1-3, with unresolved D. Germline V gene sequence: CDR1 SGHRS, CDR2 YFSETQ. This CDR3 is 13 amino acids long. V lost 2 bases and J lost 4, with 7 bases in between.

The chain carries TRBV3-1 (or the pseudogene TRBV3-2) and TRBJ1-5, with no clear D. Trimming removed 1 base from V and 4 bases from J, with 8 bases in between. This CDR3 comprises 14 residues. Looked up from germline, CDR1 is LGHDT and CDR2 is YNNKEL (reference sequence). CDR3 amino acids: CASSQVGLNQPQHF. CDR3 in DNA: TGTGCCAGCAGCCAAGTTGGCCTTAATCAGCCCCAGCATTTT.

The chain couples TRBV23-1 to TRBJ1-1; weak D call: TRBD1 (6 bases). TRBV23-1 is an ORF, and what it does is uncertain. Trimming took off 6 bases at V and 3 bases at J, with 20 bases between the two ends. This CDR3 is 16 amino acids long. The CDR3: CASSRNRDNHHTEAFF. The CDR3 DNA follows: TGCGCCAGCAGCCGAAACCGGGACAACCACCACACTGAAGCTTTCTTT.

This chain links TRBV5-1 with TRBJ2-1; D possibly corresponds to TRBD2 (6 bases). CDR1 SGHRS and CDR2 YFSETQ come from the germline V gene. The CDR3 covers 14 residues. Trimming took off 9 bases at V and 2 bases at J, with 15 bases between the two ends. CDR3 in DNA: TGCGCCACCTCGGACGGAGGGACCTACAATGAGCAGTTCTTC. Translated, it gives CATSDGGTYNEQFF. Using reference TRBV5-1 and TRBJ2-1 for the parts outside the CDR3, the full variable domain is KAGVTQTPRYLIKTRGQQVTLSCSPISGHRSVSWYQQTPGQGLQFLFEYFSETQRNKGNFPGRFSGRQFSNSRSEMNVSTLELGDSALYLCATSDGGTYNEQFFGPGTRLTVL.

The chain combines TRBV9 with TRBJ2-1; the match to TRBD2 covers 10 bases. Trimming cost V 4 bases and J 4 bases; bases outside gene matches: 5. The CDR3 has 15 amino acids. CDR1 and CDR2 from the germline V gene are SGDLS and YYNGEE. The CDR3, as DNA: TGTGCCAGCAGCCCACTAGCGGGGAGGTACAATGAGCAGTTCTTC. Protein product: CASSPLAGRYNEQFF.

The J gene is TRBJ2-3, the V gene TRBV7-6; 9 nucleotides align to TRBD2. Trimming took 5 bases from V and 4 from J; bases not matched to a gene: 13. Germline assignment: CDR1 SGHVS and CDR2 FNYEAQ. This CDR3 is 17 amino acids long. CDR3 region: CASSMIAGGPMADTQYF. In nucleotides, the CDR3 is TGTGCCAGCAGCATGATCGCGGGGGGGCCGATGGCAGATACGCAGTATTTT. Drawing the rest from reference TRBV7-6 and TRBJ2-3, the complete variable domain is GAGVSQSPRYKVTKRGQDVALRCDPISGHVSLYWYRQALGQGPEFLTYFNYEAQQDKSGLPNDRFSAERPEGSISTLTIQRTEQRDSAMYRCASSMIAGGPMADTQYFGPGTRLTVL.

The chain couples TRBV5-1 to TRBJ1-4; D is perhaps TRBD1 (6 bases). Germline CDR1 SGHRS, CDR2 YFSETQ. Between the trimmed V and J ends, which lost 0 bases and 5 bases, there was a span of 11 bases. The CDR3 loop spans 15 amino acids. CDR3 bases: TGCGCCAGCAGCTTGGGGACAGTAAGCAATGAAAAACTGTTTTTT. Protein sequence: CASSLGTVSNEKLFF.

On this clone: The sample contains more than one DNA sequence encoding this CDR3. The chain joins TRBV3-1 (or the pseudogene TRBV3-2) to TRBJ1-2, with D possibly TRBD1 on 6 matching bases. Germline V CDR1 and CDR2: LGHDT, YNNKEL (reference sequence). Trimming left V 3 bases short and J 8 bases short, with 16 bases between. The CDR3 totals 14 residues. CDR3 residues: CASSQGQGMIGYTF. The CDR3 DNA is TGTGCCAGCAGCCAGGGGCAGGGGATGATCGGCTACACCTTC.

This chain connects TRBV6-6 to TRBJ1-1; D gene ambiguous. Germline CDR1 is MNHNY and CDR2 is SVGAGI (reference sequence). The V end lost 2 bases, the J end lost 1 base, and 8 bases lay between the germline ends. The CDR3 length is 14 residues. The CDR3: CASSYGRENTEAFF. CDR3 coding DNA: TGTGCCAGCAGTTACGGGAGGGAGAACACTGAAGCTTTCTTT.